The count of the clone carrying this T cell receptor beta chain is one. The table came from immunoSEQ multiplex PCR; TCRdb's copy has only in-frame clones and leaves some out. Among hundreds of thousands of clones listed, 85% to 90% were seen once. This record belongs to a study of shared T cell receptors in the human thymus. The CDR3 totals 19 residues. Germline V gene data show CDR1 as SGHTS and CDR2 as YDEGEE. Losses at the gene ends were 0 bases for V and 5 bases for J; bases not matched to a gene: 15. These data were also filed under a second study, of human thymus T cells. This second study says: Thymic samples were excised during corrective heart operations. Among thymic and blood repertoires, usage of V and J genes appeared biased. Unrelated individuals were reported by related research to share highly overlapping thymic repertoires.

This TCR was recovered from a boy under two years old with a congenital heart defect. The sequenced material came from thymocytes. The chain carries TRBV5-8 and TRBJ2-7, with 12 bases matching TRBD2. The DNA for the CDR3 is TGTGCCAGCAGCTTGGCAACAGCCGCTAGCGGGAGGGCAGGGAACGAGCAGTACTTC. This gives the protein CASSLATAASGRAGNEQYF.